This TCR beta chain was identified in a study of cytomegalovirus exposure and HLA in healthy donors. Study-level background: It was reported in a later analysis that the same platform had been used for the roughly 110 validation repertoires as for the approximately 700 first-cohort repertoires.

Note on this clone: What it binds is not known.

Profiled with immunoSEQ multiplex PCR; TCRdb holds only in-frame clones, not every one. The sample lists 200,000 or so clones; roughly 84% were seen once. An approximately 120-subject validation cohort, separate from the 666-subject first cohort, supplied the donors. Study outcomes and limitations: As confirmed in vitro, a few CMV-associated chains were specific for CMV antigens. Many donors shared some public TCRs, even though most TCR sequences were rare.

With V trimmed by 10 bases and J by 7 bases, 7 bases remained unmatched. Germline V gives CDR1 MNHEY, CDR2 SMNVEV (reference sequence). CDR3 length equals 11 residues. Sequenced input: PBMCs. The chain carries TRBV27 and TRBJ2-7, with 7 bases matching TRBD1. This sequence originates from a young man in good health and CMV-seropositive. The CDR3 spells CATGQDLEQYF. Written as DNA, the CDR3 is TGTGCCACCGGACAGGATCTGGAGCAGTACTTC.